Each of the 11 T cell receptor beta chains below was sequenced from the same sample in a study of blood T cell repertoires in COVID-19. Assay used: immunoSEQ multiplex PCR; TCRdb lists only in-frame clones, some missing. The repertoire holds about 210,000 clones, 80% to 90% seen once, with less than 5% in the top ten. Sequenced: PBMCs or T cells enriched from blood (not recorded which). These receptors came from a woman between 40 and 50 years old with acute COVID-19.

The V and J genes are TRBV6-6 and TRBJ2-1; 11 nucleotides agree with TRBD2. CDR3 length: 14 amino acids. Germline V gene lookup returns CDR1 MNHNY and CDR2 SVGAGI (reference sequence). J lost 5 bases, V lost 6 bases, and 3 bases had no gene match. The CDR3 DNA is TGTGCCAGCAGACCGACTAGCGGGAACAATGAGCAGTTCTTC. This gives the protein CASRPTSGNNEQFF.

CDR3 nucleotide sequence: TGTGCCAGTAGTTTCGGGACTGTGAGCTCTGGAAACACCATATATTTT. Protein product: CASSFGTVSSGNTIYF. This sequence joins TRBV19 and TRBJ1-3, with a tentative D call TRBD1 (5 bases). Trimming shortened V by 5 bases and J by 0 bases, and 14 bases separated the two germline ends. The germline gives CDR1 LNHDA, CDR2 SQIVND (reference sequence). The CDR3 is made up of 16 amino acids.

J is TRBJ2-2 and V is TRBV6-5, with 7 nucleotides matching TRBD1. The ends lost 6 bases at V and 5 bases at J; junction bases unmatched: 0. This CDR3 has 12 residues. CDR1 is MNHEY and CDR2 is SVGAGI in the germline V gene. CDR3 protein: CASRTGTGELFF. The CDR3 nucleotides read TGTGCCAGCAGGACAGGGACCGGGGAGCTGTTTTTT.

The chain carries TRBV27 and TRBJ2-5, with 8 bases that match TRBD2. The CDR3 is 15 amino acids. Per germline, CDR1 MNHEY and CDR2 SMNVEV (reference sequence). The trim removed 5 bases at V and 5 bases at J, leaving 10 bases unmatched. For the CDR3, the DNA is TGTGCCAGCAGTGAATACGGCGGGAGGTGGGAGACCCAGTACTTC. This translates into CASSEYGGRWETQYF.

The V gene is TRBV2, the J gene TRBJ1-5; maybe TRBD1 (5 bases). V was shortened by 6 bases and J by 3 bases, with 6 bases between the two germline ends. Germline CDR1 reads SNHLY; CDR2 reads FYNNEI. CDR3 length: 12 amino acids. This CDR3 reads CASRDTNQPQHF. CDR3 nucleotide sequence: TGTGCCAGCAGGGACACCAATCAGCCCCAGCATTTT.

The J gene is TRBJ2-1, the V gene TRBV28, with TRBD2 matching over 13 bases. Germline V CDR1 and CDR2: MDHEN, SYDVKM. V shed 5 bases and J 5 bases; nucleotides not matched to a gene: 9. The CDR3 contains 17 residues. The CDR3 DNA reads TGTGCCAGCAGTCCGGCCCCGGGACTAGCGGGACACAATGAGCAGTTCTTC. It specifies CASSPAPGLAGHNEQFF.

This clone has just a few counts. The CDR3 loop reads CASSPLQGTYEQYF. The CDR3 DNA reads TGCGCCAGCAGCCCCCTTCAGGGAACCTACGAGCAGTACTTC. The chain uses TRBV5-1 and TRBJ2-7, with D possibly matching TRBD1 (5 bases). In germline, CDR1 is SGHRS, CDR2 YFSETQ. Trimming pared 4 bases from V and 2 bases from J, leaving 13 bases between. This CDR3 region has 14 residues.

This chain uses TRBV7-8 with TRBJ1-1; possible D gene TRBD1, 5 bases. The CDR3 sequence is 16 residues long. V shed 4 bases and J shed 6 bases, with 21 bases lying between them. Germline V gene lookup returns CDR1 SGHVS and CDR2 FQNEAQ. CDR3: CASSSRGGASSPEAFF. The CDR3 nucleotides are TGTGCCAGCAGCTCCCGTGGAGGGGCCTCTTCCCCTGAAGCTTTCTTT.

The chain carries TRBV9 and TRBJ1-6; possible D gene TRBD1, 5 bases. The CDR3 length is 16 residues. CDR1 and CDR2 (germline): SGDLS, YYNGEE. The V gene lost 4 bases and the J gene lost 8 bases, with 19 bases spanning the gap. The CDR3 DNA reads TGTGCCAGCAGCCTGGGCCGTGGCAGGGAGGATTCACCCCTCCACTTT. Its translation: CASSLGRGREDSPLHF.

The genes are TRBV4-3 and TRBJ1-2; D ambiguous. Trimming took 4 bases from V and 2 from J, leaving 11 bases between them. From germline, CDR1 is LGHNA and CDR2 YSLEER. The CDR3 has 14 amino acids. The CDR3 bases are TGCGCCAGCAGCCTATTTGACAAGAACTATGGCTACACCTTC. This encodes CASSLFDKNYGYTF.

This chain connects TRBV4-1 to TRBJ1-5; a weak D match, TRBD1 (5 bases). Germline V gene data show CDR1 as MGHRA and CDR2 as YSYEKL. This CDR3 is 15 amino acids long. The ends were cut back, 0 bases at V and 4 bases at J, with 10 bases in the middle. The CDR3 DNA sequence: TGCGCCAGCAGCCAAGAAATTGACAGTAATCAGCCCCAGCATTTT. This gives the protein CASSQEIDSNQPQHF.